The subject of this entry is one T cell receptor (beta chain). The CDR3 is made up of 14 amino acids. Germline V gene sequence: CDR1 KGHSH, CDR2 LQKENI. J lost 5 bases, V lost 8 bases, and 6 bases had no gene match. The sample is drawn from a study of blood T cell repertoires in COVID-19. For the study at large: T cells, B-cell-depleted T cells, or PBMCs provided the cDNA or gDNA that served as material.

Source study methods: Estimation of nucleated cell counts relied on the amplification of reference gene primers. Repertoires were generated with immunoSEQ multiplex PCR, while TCRdb's copy carries only in-frame clones and drops some. The D gene and trimming were derived from the DNA, and the V and J assignments and clone size from that table. The top ten hold approximately 3.4% of the sample, which has 45,000 to 55,000 clones, around 90% seen once. The TCR sequence derives from a human donor in a cohort sampled during active COVID-19. Sequencing was carried out using peripheral blood. The chain recombines TRBV18 with TRBJ1-6; 7 bases are a match to TRBD1. CDR3 bases: TGTGCCAGCACCCCCGGGACAGATAATTCACCCCTCCACTTT. Translated: CASTPGTDNSPLHF. The full variable domain, in which reference TRBV18 and TRBJ1-6 provide the parts outside the CDR3, is NAGVMQNPRHLVRRRGQEARLRCSPMKGHSHVYWYRQLPEEGLKFMVYLQKENIIDESGMPKERFSAEFPKEGPSILRIQQVVRGDSAAYFCASTPGTDNSPLHFGNGTRLTVT.